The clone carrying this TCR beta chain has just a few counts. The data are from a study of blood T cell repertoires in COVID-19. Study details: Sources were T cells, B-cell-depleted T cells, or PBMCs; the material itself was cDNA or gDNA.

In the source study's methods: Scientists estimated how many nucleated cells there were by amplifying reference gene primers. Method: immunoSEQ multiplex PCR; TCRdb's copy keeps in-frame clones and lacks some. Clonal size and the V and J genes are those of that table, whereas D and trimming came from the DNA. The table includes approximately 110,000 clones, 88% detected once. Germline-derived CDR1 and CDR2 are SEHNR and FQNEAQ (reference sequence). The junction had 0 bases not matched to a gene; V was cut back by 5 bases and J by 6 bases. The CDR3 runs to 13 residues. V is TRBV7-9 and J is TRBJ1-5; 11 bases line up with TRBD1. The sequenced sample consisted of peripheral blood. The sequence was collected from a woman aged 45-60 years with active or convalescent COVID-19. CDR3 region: CASSGTGGQPQHF. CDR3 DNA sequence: TGTGCCAGCAGCGGGACAGGGGGTCAGCCCCAGCATTTT.